This TCR beta chain was captured by sequencing in a study of blood T cell repertoires in COVID-19. About the research overall: PBMCs, B-cell-depleted T cells, or T cells were the source of the cDNA or gDNA that made up the material.

As processed by the authors: Reference gene primers were amplified, and this amplification served to estimate nucleated cell counts. Using immunoSEQ multiplex PCR, the repertoire was profiled, and TCRdb retains in-frame clones only, with some absent. That table is the source of V, J and clone size, and D and trimming were worked out from the DNA. The data contain about 270,000 clones, about nine tenths of them seen just once; the ten biggest clones take up approximately 9.7%. Germline V gives CDR1 SGHDN, CDR2 FVKESK. The ends lost 3 bases at V and 15 bases at J; junction bases unmatched: 13. The CDR3 is made up of 15 amino acids.

The sequence came from a man aged 40-50 years with active or convalescent COVID-19. The chain has TRBV14 and TRBJ2-4; 11 nucleotides match TRBD2. Sequencing input: peripheral blood. The CDR3 loop reads CASSHFKSGLAGRYF. The CDR3 DNA sequence: TGTGCCAGCAGCCACTTTAAGAGCGGACTAGCGGGTCGGTACTTC.